The clone carrying this TCR beta chain was seen at least ten times. Its antigen is unknown. PBMCs stored at -80 C, 2 million in total, were the source of the unsorted libraries. This sample stems from a study of neurological immune-mediated disorders. Study-wide results and limits: No CDR3 amino acid sequences were shared by expanded clones across subjects, suggesting private repertoires in all groups.

As for the cDNA, it was generated by 5'RACE with 10-nucleotide random UMIs. MiXCR was run by TCRdb on the 5' RACE reads, yielding one entry per CDR3 protein. The repertoire holds approximately 45,000 distinct CDR3 sequences, over 9.5% seen once, with over 0.95% in the top ten. The specimen sequenced was PBMCs. The source of this sequence is a female donor in good health.

In nucleotides, the CDR3 is TGCGCCAGCAGCTTGGATATGACGTATACGCAGTATTTT. Translating gives CASSLDMTYTQYF. This rearrangement joins TRBV5-1 to TRBJ2-3; D unresolved. Germline CDR1 reads SGHRS; CDR2 reads YFSETQ. This CDR3 has 13 residues. V was shortened by 0 bases and J by 7 bases, with 9 bases between the two germline ends.